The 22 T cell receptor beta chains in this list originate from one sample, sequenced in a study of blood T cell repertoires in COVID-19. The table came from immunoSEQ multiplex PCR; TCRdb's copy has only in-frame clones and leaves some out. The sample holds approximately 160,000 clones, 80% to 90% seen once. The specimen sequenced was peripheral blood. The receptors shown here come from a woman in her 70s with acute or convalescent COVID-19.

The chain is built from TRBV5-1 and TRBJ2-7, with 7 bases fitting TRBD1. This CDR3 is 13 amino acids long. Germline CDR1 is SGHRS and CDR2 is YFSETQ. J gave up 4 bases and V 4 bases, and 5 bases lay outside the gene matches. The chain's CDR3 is CASSPTGVYEQYF. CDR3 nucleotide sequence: TGCGCCAGCAGCCCCACAGGGGTTTACGAGCAGTACTTC.

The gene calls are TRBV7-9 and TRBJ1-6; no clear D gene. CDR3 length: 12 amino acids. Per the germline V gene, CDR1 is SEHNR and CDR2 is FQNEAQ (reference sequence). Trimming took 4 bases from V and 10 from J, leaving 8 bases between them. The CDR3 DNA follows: TGTGCCAGCAGCTCACAGAGCTCACCCCTCCACTTT. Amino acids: CASSSQSSPLHF.

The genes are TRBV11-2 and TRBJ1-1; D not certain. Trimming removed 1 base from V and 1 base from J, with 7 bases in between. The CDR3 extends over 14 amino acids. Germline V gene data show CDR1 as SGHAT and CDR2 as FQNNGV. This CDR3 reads CASSLGLRNTEAFF. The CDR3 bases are TGTGCCAGCAGCTTAGGACTCAGGAACACTGAAGCTTTCTTT. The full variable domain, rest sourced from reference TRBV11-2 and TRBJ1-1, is EAGVAQSPRYKIIEKRQSVAFWCNPISGHATLYWYQQILGQGPKLLIQFQNNGVVDDSQLPKDRFSAERLKGVDSTLKIQPAKLEDSAVYLCASSLGLRNTEAFFGQGTRLTVV.

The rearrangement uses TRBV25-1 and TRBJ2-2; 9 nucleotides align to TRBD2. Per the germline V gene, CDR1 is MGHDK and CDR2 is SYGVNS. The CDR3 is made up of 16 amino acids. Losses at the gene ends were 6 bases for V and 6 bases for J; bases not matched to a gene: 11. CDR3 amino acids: CASSRGLAGDPGELFF. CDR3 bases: TGTGCCAGCAGCCGGGGGTTAGCGGGAGATCCCGGGGAGCTGTTTTTT.

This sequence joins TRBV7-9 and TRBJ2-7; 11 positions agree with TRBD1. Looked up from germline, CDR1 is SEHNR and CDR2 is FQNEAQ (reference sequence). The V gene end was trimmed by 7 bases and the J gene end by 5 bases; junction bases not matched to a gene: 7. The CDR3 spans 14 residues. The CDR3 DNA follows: TGTGCCAGCACCGCAAGGACAGGGGGCCACGAGCAGTACTTC. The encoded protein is CASTARTGGHEQYF. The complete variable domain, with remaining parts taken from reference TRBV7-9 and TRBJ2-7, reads DTGVSQNPRHKITKRGQNVTFRCDPISEHNRLYWYRQTLGQGPEFLTYFQNEAQLEKSRLLSDRFSAERPKGSFSTLEIQRTEQGDSAMYLCASTARTGGHEQYFGPGTRLTVT.

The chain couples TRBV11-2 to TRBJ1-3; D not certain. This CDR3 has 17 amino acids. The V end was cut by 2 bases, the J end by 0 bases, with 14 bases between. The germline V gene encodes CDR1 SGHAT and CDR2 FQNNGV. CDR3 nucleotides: TGTGCCAGCAGCTTATGGCAGGCCCAAAACTCTGGAAACACCATATATTTT. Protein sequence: CASSLWQAQNSGNTIYF.

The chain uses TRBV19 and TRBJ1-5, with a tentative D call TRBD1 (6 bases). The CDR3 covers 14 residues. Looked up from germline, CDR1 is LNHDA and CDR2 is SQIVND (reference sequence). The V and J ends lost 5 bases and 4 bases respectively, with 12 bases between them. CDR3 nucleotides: TGTGCCAGTAGTCCGGACAGCATTAATCAGCCCCAGCATTTT. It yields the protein CASSPDSINQPQHF.

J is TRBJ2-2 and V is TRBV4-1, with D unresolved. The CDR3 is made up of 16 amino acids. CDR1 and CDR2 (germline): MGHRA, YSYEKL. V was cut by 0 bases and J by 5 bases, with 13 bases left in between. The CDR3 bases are TGCGCCAGCAGCCAAGATCGTCCAGTAAAAACCGGGGAGCTGTTTTTT. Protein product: CASSQDRPVKTGELFF.

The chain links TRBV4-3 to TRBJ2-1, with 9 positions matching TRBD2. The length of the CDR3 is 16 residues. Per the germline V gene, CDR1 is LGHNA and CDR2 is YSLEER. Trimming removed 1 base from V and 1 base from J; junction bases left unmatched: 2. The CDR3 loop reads CASSQGLAESYNEQFF. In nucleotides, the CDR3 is TGCGCCAGCAGCCAAGGACTAGCGGAATCCTACAATGAGCAGTTCTTC.

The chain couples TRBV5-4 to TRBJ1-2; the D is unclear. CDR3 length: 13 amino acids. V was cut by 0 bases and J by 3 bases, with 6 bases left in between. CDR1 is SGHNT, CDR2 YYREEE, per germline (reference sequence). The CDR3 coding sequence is TGTGCCAGCAGCTTGGAACAGTACTATGGCTACACCTTC. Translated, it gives CASSLEQYYGYTF.

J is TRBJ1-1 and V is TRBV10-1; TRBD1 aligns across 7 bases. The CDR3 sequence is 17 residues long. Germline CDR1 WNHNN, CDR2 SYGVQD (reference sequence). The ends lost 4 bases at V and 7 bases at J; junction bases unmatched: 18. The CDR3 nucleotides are TGCGCCAGCAGTGCTTGTTGGGTACAGGGGCCCTGCCTTGAAGCTTTCTTT. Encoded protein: CASSACWVQGPCLEAFF.

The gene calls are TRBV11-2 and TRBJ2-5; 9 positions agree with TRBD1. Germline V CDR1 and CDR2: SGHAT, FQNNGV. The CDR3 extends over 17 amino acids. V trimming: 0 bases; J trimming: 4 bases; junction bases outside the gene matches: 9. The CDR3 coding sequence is TGTGCCAGCAGCTTAGAAGGGCCGGGACAGGGACGAGAGACCCAGTACTTC. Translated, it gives CASSLEGPGQGRETQYF.

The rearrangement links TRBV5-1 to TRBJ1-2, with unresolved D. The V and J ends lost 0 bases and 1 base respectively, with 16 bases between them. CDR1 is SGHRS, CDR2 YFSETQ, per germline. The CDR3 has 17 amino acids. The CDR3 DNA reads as TGCGCCAGCAGCTTGGGCAGTAGTGTTACTATTAACTATGGCTACACCTTC. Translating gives CASSLGSSVTINYGYTF.

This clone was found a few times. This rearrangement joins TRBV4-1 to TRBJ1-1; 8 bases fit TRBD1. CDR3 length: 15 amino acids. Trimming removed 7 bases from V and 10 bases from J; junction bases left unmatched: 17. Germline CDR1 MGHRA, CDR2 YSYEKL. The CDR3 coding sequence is TGCGCCAGCACCGAAGGGGCATTCGGACAGGGTGTAGCTTTCTTT. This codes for CASTEGAFGQGVAFF.

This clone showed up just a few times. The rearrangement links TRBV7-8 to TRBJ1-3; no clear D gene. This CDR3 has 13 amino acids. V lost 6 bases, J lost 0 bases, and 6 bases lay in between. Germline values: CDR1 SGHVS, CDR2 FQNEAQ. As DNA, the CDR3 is TGTGCCAGCAGAGGGAGCTCTGGAAACACCATATATTTT. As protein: CASRGSSGNTIYF.

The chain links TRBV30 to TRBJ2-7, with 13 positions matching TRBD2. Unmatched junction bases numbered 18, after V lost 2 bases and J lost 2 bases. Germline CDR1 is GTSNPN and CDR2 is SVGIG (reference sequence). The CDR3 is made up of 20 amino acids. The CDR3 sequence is CAWSLALRLAGGRFTYEQYF. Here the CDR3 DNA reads TGTGCCTGGAGTCTAGCGCTCCGACTAGCGGGGGGCCGATTCACCTACGAGCAGTACTTC.

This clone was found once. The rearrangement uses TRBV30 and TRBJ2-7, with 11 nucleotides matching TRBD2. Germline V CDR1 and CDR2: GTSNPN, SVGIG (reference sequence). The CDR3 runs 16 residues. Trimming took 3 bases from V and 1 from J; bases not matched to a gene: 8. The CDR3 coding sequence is TGTGCCTGGAGGACACTGGGACTAGCGGCTTCCTACGAGCAGTACTTC. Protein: CAWRTLGLAASYEQYF.

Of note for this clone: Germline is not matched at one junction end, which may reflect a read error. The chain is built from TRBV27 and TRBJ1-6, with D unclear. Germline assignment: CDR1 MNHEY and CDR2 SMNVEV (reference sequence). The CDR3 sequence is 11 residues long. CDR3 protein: CASRTNSPLHF. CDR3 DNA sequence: TGTGCCAGCAGAACTAATTCTCCCCTCCACTTT.

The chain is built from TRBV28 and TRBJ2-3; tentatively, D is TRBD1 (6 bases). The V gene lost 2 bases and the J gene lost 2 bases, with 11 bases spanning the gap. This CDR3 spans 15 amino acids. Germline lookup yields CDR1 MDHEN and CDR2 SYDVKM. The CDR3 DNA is TGTGCCAGCAGTTTAGGCAGGGGCGCCACAGATACGCAGTATTTT. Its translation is CASSLGRGATDTQYF. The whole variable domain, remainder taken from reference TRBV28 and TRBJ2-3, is DVKVTQSSRYLVKRTGEKVFLECVQDMDHENMFWYRQDPGLGLRLIYFSYDVKMKEKGDIPEGYSVSREKKERFSLILESASTNQTSMYLCASSLGRGATDTQYFGPGTRLTVL.

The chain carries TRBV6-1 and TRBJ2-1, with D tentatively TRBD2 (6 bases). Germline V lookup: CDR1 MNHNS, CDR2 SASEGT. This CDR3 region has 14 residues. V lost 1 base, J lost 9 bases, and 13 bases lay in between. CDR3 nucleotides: TGTGCCAGCAGTGAAGGATCACTAGCTGGTGAGCAGTTCTTC. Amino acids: CASSEGSLAGEQFF.

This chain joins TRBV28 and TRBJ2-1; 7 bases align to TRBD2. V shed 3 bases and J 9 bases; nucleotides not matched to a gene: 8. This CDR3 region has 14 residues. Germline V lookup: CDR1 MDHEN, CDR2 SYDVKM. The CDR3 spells CASSFRGGSAEQFF. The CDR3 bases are TGTGCCAGCAGTTTTCGGGGCGGGAGTGCTGAGCAGTTCTTC.

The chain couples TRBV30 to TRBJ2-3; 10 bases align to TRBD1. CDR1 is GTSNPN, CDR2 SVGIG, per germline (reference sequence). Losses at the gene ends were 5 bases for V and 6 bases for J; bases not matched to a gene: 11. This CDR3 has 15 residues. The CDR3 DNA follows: TGTGCCTGGGCGCGGGACAGGGGTCTGTTTGATACGCAGTATTTT. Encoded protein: CAWARDRGLFDTQYF.